A selection of T cell receptor beta chains follows, all from one sample in a study of blood T cells in healthy people across ages. Via MiXCR, TCRdb re-called the 5' RACE reads, giving one row per CDR3 protein. The sample consists of about 1,400,000 distinct CDR3 sequences, 59% of them appearing once. The sequenced material came from blood. The receptors here all came from a man aged 18 to 29 in good health. The CDR3 runs from the conserved cysteine through the conserved F or W. A D gene is named only where the DNA matches it firmly. A clone size is listed for some rows: how often the clone was seen (once, few, many), or a class if it is expanded.

len	v_gene	d_gene	abundance	j_gene	CDR3nt	CDR3aa
15	TRBV6-6	TRBD1	.	TRBJ2-7	TGTGCCAGCAGGGAACCGGGACAGGGGCAATACGAGCAGTACTTC	CASREPGQGQYEQYF
15	TRBV2	TRBD1	.	TRBJ2-5	TGTGCCAGCAGTGAACCCGGGACAGACCAAGAGACCCAGTACTTC	CASSEPGTDQETQYF
16	TRBV7-9	TRBD1	.	TRBJ2-1	TGTGCCAGCGGCACAGGGGCCCAGAGACGTGACAATGAGCAGTTCTTC	CASGTGAQRRDNEQFF
16	TRBV2	.	.	TRBJ2-5	TGTGCCAGCAGTGCTAATGCAGGAATGGTCCAAGAGACCCAGTACTTC	CASSANAGMVQETQYF
16	TRBV6-2/TRBV6-3	TRBD1	.	TRBJ1-1	TGTGCCAGCAGTCCAATCCCGGGACAGGTGACCACTGAAGCTTTCTTT	CASSPIPGQVTTEAFF
12	TRBV14	.	.	TRBJ1-2	TGTGCCAGCAGCCAAGGCCGGATTCGCTACACCTTC	CASSQGRIRYTF
15	TRBV9	TRBD2	.	TRBJ2-7	TGTGCCAGCAGCGGTAGCGGGAGGGCCTCGGACGAGCAGTACTTC	CASSGSGRASDEQYF
15	TRBV4-1	.	few	TRBJ2-5	TGCGCCAGCAGCCCTACAGCTGCGGGATTGGAGACCCAGTACTTC	CASSPTAAGLETQYF
16	TRBV6-2/TRBV6-3	TRBD2	.	TRBJ2-3	TGTGCCAGCAGTTACCTACTAGCGGGGGCGACAGATACGCAGTATTTT	CASSYLLAGATDTQYF
16	TRBV27	TRBD2	.	TRBJ2-3	TGTGCCAGCAGCTACGGGACTAGCGGGGTCGAGTATACGCAGTATTTT	CASSYGTSGVEYTQYF
13	TRBV5-6	.	.	TRBJ2-7	TGTGCCAGCAGCGTGGATGTGGTCTACGAGCAGTACTTC	CASSVDVVYEQYF
16	TRBV5-1	.	few	TRBJ2-1	TGCGCCAGCAGCTTGGTTTCCGGGACTGCTTACAATGAGCAGTTCTTC	CASSLVSGTAYNEQFF
13	TRBV15	.	.	TRBJ2-1	TGTGCCACCAGCCGGTCGGCGGACAATGAGCAGTTCTTC	CATSRSADNEQFF
15	TRBV4-1	.	few	TRBJ2-5	TGCGCCAGCAGCCAAGAAACACAGGACCAAGAGACCCAGTACTTC	CASSQETQDQETQYF